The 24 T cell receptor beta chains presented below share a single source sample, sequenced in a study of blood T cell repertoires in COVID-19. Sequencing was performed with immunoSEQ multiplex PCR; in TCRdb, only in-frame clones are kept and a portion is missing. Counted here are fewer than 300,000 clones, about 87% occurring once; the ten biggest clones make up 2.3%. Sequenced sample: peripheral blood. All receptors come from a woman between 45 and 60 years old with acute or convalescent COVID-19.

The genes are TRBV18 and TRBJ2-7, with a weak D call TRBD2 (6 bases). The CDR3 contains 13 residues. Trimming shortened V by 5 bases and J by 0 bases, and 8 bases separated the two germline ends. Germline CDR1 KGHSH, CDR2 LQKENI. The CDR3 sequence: CASSNGGSYEQYF. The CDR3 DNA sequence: TGTGCCAGCTCAAACGGGGGCTCCTACGAGCAGTACTTC.

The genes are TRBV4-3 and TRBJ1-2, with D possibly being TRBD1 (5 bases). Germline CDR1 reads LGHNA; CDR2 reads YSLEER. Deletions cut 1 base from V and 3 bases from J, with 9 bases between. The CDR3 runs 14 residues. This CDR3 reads CASSQAQGDYGYTF. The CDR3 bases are TGCGCCAGCAGCCAAGCCCAGGGTGACTATGGCTACACCTTC.

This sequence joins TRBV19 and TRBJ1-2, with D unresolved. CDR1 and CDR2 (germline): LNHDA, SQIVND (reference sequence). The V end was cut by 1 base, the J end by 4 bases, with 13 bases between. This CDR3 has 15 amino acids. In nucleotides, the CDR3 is TGTGCCAGTAGTATAGCTGAGGGCGGGAGCTATGGCTACACCTTC. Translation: CASSIAEGGSYGYTF.

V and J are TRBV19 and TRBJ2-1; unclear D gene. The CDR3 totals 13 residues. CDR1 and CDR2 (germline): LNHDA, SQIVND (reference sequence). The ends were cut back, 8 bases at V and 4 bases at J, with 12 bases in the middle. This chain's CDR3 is CASSILRYNEQFF. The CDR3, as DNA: TGTGCCAGTTCAATTTTACGGTACAATGAGCAGTTCTTC.

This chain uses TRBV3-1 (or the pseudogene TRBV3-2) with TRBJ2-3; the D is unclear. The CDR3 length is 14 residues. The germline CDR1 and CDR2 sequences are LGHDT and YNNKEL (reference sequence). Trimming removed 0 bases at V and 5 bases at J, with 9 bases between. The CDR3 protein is CASSQDLPGDTQYF. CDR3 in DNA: TGTGCCAGCAGCCAAGATCTCCCGGGAGATACGCAGTATTTT.

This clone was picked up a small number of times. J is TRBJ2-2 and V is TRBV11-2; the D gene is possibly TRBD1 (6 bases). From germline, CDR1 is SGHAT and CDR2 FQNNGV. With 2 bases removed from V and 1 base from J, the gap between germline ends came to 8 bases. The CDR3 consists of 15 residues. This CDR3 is CASSLLRGNTGELFF. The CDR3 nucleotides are TGTGCCAGCAGCTTACTCAGGGGGAACACCGGGGAGCTGTTTTTT.

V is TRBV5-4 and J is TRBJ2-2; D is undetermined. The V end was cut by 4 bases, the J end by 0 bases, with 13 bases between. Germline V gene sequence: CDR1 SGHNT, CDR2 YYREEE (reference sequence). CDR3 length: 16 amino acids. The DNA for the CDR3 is TGTGCCAGCAGCCCTCCTGGCGCGGCGAACACCGGGGAGCTGTTTTTT. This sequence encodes CASSPPGAANTGELFF.

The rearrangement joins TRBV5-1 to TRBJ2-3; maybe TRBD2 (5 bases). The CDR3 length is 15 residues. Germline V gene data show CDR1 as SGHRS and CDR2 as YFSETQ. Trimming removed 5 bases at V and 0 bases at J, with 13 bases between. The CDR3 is CASRDGRASTDTQYF. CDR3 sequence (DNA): TGCGCCAGCAGAGATGGGCGGGCCAGCACAGATACGCAGTATTTT.

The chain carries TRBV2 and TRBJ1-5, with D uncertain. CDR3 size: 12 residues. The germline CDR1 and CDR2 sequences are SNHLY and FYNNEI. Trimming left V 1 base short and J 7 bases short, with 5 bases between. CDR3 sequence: CASSEELQPQHF. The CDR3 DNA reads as TGTGCCAGCAGTGAAGAGCTGCAGCCCCAGCATTTT. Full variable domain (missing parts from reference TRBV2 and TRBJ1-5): EPEVTQTPSHQVTQMGQEVILRCVPISNHLYFYWYRQILGQKVEFLVSFYNNEISEKSEIFDDQFSVERPDGSNFTLKIRSTKLEDSAMYFCASSEELQPQHFGDGTRLSIL.

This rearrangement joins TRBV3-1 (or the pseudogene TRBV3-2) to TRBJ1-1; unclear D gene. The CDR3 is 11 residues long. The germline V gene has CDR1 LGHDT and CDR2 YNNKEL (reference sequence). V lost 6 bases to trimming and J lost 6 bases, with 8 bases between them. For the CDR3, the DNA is TGTGCCAGCAGTCCGGGGTCTGAAGCTTTCTTT. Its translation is CASSPGSEAFF.

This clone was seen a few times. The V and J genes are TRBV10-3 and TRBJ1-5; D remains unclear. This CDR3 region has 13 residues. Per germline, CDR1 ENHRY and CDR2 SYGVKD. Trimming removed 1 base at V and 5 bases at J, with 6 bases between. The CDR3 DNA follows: TGTGCCATCAGTGAGTACGGGGATCAGCCCCAGCATTTT. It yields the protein CAISEYGDQPQHF.

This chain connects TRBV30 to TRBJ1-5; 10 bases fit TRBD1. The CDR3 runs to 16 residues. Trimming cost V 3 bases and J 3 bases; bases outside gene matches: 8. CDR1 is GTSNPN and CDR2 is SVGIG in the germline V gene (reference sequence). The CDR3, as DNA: TGTGCCTGGAGCGAGTTTGGACAGGGGGACAATCAGCCCCAGCATTTT. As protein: CAWSEFGQGDNQPQHF.

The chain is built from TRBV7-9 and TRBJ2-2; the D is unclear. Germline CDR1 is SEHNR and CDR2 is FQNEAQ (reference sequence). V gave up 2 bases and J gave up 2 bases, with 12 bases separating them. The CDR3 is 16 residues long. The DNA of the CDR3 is TGTGCCAGCAGCTTAACTAATCTGGATAACACCGGGGAGCTGTTTTTT. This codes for CASSLTNLDNTGELFF.

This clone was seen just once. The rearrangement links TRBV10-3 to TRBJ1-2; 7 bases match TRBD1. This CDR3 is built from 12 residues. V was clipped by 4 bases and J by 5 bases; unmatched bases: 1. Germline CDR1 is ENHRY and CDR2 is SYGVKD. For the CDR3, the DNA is TGTGCCATCAGTGGCAGGGGGTATGGCTACACCTTC. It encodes CAISGRGYGYTF.

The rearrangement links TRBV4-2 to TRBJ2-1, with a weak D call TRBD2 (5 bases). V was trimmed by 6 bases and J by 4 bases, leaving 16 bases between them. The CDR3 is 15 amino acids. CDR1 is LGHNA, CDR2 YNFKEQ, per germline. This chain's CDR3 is CASRPAAASYNEQFF. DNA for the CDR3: TGTGCCAGCAGGCCAGCGGCCGCCTCATACAATGAGCAGTTCTTC.

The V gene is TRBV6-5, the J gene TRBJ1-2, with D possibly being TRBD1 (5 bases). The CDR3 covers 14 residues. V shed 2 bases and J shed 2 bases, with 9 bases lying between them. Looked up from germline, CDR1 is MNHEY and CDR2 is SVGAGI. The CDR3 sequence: CASSYRQTNYGYTF. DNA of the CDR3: TGTGCCAGCAGTTACCGACAGACGAACTATGGCTACACCTTC.

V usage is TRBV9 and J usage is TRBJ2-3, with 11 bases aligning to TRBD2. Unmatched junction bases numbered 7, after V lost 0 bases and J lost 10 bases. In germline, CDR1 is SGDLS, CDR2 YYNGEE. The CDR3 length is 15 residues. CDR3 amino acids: CASSVEASGRMAQYF. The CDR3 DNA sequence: TGTGCCAGCAGCGTAGAGGCTAGCGGGAGGATGGCGCAGTATTTT.

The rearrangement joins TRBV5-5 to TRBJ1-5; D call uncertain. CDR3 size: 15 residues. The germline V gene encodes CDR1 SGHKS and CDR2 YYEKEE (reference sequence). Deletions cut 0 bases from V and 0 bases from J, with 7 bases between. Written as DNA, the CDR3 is TGTGCCAGCAGCTTGGGGCAAAGTAGCAATCAGCCCCAGCATTTT. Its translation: CASSLGQSSNQPQHF.

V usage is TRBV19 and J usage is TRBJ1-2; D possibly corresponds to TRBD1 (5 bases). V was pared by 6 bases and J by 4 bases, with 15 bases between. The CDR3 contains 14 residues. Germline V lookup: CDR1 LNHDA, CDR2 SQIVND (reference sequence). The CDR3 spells CASSPGRDSYGYTF. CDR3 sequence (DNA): TGTGCCAGTAGCCCGGGGCGGGACTCCTATGGCTACACCTTC.

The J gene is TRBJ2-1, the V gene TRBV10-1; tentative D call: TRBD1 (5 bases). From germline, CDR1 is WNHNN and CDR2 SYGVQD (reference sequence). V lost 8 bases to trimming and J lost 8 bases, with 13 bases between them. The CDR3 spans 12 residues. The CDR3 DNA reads TGCGCCAGCCAAGGGGCGCGCGATGAGCAGTTCTTC. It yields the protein CASQGARDEQFF.

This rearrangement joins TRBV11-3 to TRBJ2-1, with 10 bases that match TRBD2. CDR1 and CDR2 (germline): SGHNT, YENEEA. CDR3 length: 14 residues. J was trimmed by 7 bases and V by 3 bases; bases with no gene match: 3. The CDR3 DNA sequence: TGTGCCAGCAGCTTGTCGACTAGCGGGAATGAGCAGTTCTTC. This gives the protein CASSLSTSGNEQFF.

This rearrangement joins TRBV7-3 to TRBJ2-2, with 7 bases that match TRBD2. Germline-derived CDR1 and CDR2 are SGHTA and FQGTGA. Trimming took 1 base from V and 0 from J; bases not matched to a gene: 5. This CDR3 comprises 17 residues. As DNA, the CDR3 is TGTGCCAGCAGCTTAATCGGGGGGTCTGCGAACACCGGGGAGCTGTTTTTT. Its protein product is CASSLIGGSANTGELFF.

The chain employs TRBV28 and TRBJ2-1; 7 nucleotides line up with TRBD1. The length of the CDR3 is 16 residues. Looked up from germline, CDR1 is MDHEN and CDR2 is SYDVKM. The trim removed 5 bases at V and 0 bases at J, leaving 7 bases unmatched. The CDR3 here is CASSPGTDFSYNEQFF. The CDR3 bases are TGTGCCAGCAGTCCCGGGACAGACTTCTCCTACAATGAGCAGTTCTTC. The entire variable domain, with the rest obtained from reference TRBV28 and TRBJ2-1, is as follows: DVKVTQSSRYLVKRTGEKVFLECVQDMDHENMFWYRQDPGLGLRLIYFSYDVKMKEKGDIPEGYSVSREKKERFSLILESASTNQTSMYLCASSPGTDFSYNEQFFGPGTRLTVL.

DNA for the CDR3: TGTGCCAGCAGTTACTCAGTCGGTAACTATGGCTACACCTTC. This translates into CASSYSVGNYGYTF. V usage is TRBV6-5 and J usage is TRBJ1-2; D is ambiguous. CDR1 and CDR2 (germline): MNHEY, SVGAGI. Trimming cost V 0 bases and J 1 base, with 6 bases left between them. This CDR3 is 14 amino acids long.